The present entry profiles one T cell receptor beta chain with its context. Its specificity is unknown. This sample is drawn from a study of graft-versus-host responses after intestinal transplantation. General study points: High graft-versus-host to host-versus-graft T cell clonal ratios marked allografts of patients with graft-donor macrochimerism.

V dropped 2 bases and J dropped 0 bases, with 17 bases sitting between them. Germline loops: CDR1 LNHDA, CDR2 SQIVND (reference sequence). The CDR3 is 18 residues long. Repertoires were generated with immunoSEQ multiplex PCR, while TCRdb's copy carries only in-frame clones and drops some. The sample records tens of thousands of clones, around 89% being singletons. Sequenced material: unstimulated CD4+ T cells sorted from spleen or lymph node cells, taken before transplant. The sequence was obtained from a human donor who was the organ donor for an intestinal transplant. The rearrangement uses TRBV19 and TRBJ2-1, with D uncertain. The CDR3 here is CASSIQPPNGYSYNEQFF. The CDR3 DNA is TGTGCCAGTAGTATACAACCACCCAACGGGTACTCCTACAATGAGCAGTTCTTC.